A single T cell receptor beta chain is shown here with its context. Antigen: not known. This sample was included in a study of CD8 T cells in ankylosing spondylitis. Quantitative molecular-barcoded 5'-RACE generated the TCR beta libraries. TCRdb independently ran MiXCR on the 5' RACE reads; one entry per CDR3 protein. In the table there are some 350,000 distinct CDR3 sequences, 14% to 15% of which are singletons. General study points: Both synovial fluid and blood in reactive arthritis had previously been reported to carry some motif variants. A motif in TCR beta, a set of roughly eight highly homologous variants, appeared characteristic of ankylosing spondylitis blood.

Per the germline V gene, CDR1 is KGHSH and CDR2 is LQKENI. The CDR3 is 15 residues long. V lost 2 bases and J lost 6, with 14 bases in between. The V and J genes are TRBV18 and TRBJ2-1, with a possible D match to TRBD2 (6 bases). The sequenced material came from blood, either unsorted or a sorted T cell fraction (not recorded which). This receptor was obtained from a male donor with ankylosing spondylitis or in good health (not recorded which). CDR3 DNA sequence: TGTGCCAGCTCACCAGCCCAGGGAGGTGCCAATGAGCAGTTCTTC. Protein product: CASSPAQGGANEQFF.